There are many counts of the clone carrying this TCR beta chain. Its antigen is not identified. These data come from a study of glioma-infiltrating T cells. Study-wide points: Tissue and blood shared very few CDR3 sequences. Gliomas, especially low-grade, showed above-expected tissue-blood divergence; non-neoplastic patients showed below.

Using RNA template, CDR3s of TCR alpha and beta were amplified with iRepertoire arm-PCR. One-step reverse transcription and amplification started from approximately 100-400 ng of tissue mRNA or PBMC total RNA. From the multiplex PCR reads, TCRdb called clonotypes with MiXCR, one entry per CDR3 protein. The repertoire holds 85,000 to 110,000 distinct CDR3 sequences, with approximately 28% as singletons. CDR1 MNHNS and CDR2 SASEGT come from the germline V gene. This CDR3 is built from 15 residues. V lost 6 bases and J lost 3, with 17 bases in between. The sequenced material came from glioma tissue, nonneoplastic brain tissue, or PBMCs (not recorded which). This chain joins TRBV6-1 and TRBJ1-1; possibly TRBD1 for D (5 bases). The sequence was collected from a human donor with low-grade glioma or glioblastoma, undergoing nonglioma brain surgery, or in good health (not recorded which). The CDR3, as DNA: TGTGCCAGCAGGTTGGACTCAGTGGGGGACACTGAAGCTTTCTTT. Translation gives CASRLDSVGDTEAFF.